This T cell receptor (beta chain) originates from a study of blood T cell repertoires in COVID-19. Libraries were prepared by immunoSEQ multiplex PCR; TCRdb keeps only in-frame clonotypes and omits some of them. The repertoire has just over 300,000 clones, over 75% of them found once; the top ten carry roughly 2.2%. Each recovered donor of Cohort 3 presented with two negative PCRs, clearance, or symptom resolution. Sequenced sample: PBMCs or T cells enriched from blood (not recorded which). The clonotype was recovered from a man aged 25-45 years who had recovered from COVID-19.

CDR3 protein: CASSQGAMYAFF. DNA of the CDR3: TGTGCCAGCAGCCAAGGGGCAATGTATGCTTTCTTT. The chain employs TRBV3-1 (or the pseudogene TRBV3-2) and TRBJ1-1; D unresolved. V gave up 1 base and J gave up 11 bases, with 11 bases separating them. The germline gives CDR1 LGHDT, CDR2 YNNKEL (reference sequence). This CDR3 spans 12 amino acids.